Below, one TCR beta chain is given with its context. Its specificity is unknown. The entry originates in a study of cytomegalovirus exposure and HLA in healthy donors. Study outcomes and limitations: A later analysis associated 15,000 or so TCR beta sequences with HLA alleles at a 0.05 false discovery rate.

Germline V gene sequence: CDR1 LGHNA, CDR2 YNFKEQ. Trimming at V came to 1 base and at J to 2 bases, leaving 4 bases not matched to a gene. The CDR3 loop spans 16 amino acids. With 60 Vbeta and 13 Jbeta primers, the PCR was carried out. Assay: immunoSEQ multiplex PCR; the TCRdb copy retains only in-frame clones and omits some. The sample carries some 150,000 clones, roughly 60% recorded once. The sequenced sample consisted of PBMCs. This chain links TRBV4-2 with TRBJ2-3, with 9 bases fitting TRBD2. The receptor was isolated from a man in his forties in good health and CMV-seronegative. CDR3 coding DNA: TGTGCCAGCAGCCAAGTTCTAGCGGGACCCACAGATACGCAGTATTTT. Protein sequence: CASSQVLAGPTDTQYF.